This T cell receptor (beta chain) was obtained from a study of shared clonotypes between healthy human individuals. Per germline, CDR1 MNHNS and CDR2 SASEGT. The CDR3 length is 14 residues. The V and J ends lost 2 bases and 11 bases respectively, with 18 bases between them. Clones were read by immunoSEQ multiplex PCR, and TCRdb kept only the in-frame ones, dropping some. Here the sample spans about 110,000 clones, roughly 70% being singletons. The material sequenced was memory CD8+ T cells sorted from blood. Indicated subset: CD45RO+ cells pooled with CCR7-negative TemRA cells. The origin of this receptor is a woman in her 30s in good health. The chain uses TRBV6-1 and TRBJ1-1; TRBD1 is a possible D gene (5 bases). The CDR3 DNA follows: TGTGCCAGCAGTGAATATATGGAGGGCGGGGCGGCTTTCTTT. This sequence encodes CASSEYMEGGAAFF.